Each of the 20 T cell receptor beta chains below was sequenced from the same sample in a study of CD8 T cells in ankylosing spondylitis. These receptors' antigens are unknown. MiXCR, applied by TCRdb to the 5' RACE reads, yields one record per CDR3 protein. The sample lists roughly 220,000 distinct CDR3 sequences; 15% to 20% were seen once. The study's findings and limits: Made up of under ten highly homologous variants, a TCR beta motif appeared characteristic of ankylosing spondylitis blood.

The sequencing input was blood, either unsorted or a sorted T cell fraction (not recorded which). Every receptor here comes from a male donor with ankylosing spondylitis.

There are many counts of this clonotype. CDR3 amino acids: CSARDQFRSTLPFSTDTQYF. In DNA, the CDR3 is TGCAGTGCTAGAGATCAGTTCCGCTCTACCCTGCCTTTTAGCACAGATACGCAGTATTTT. The chain couples TRBV20-1 to TRBJ2-3; D not resolved. The CDR3 contains 20 residues. CDR1 is DFQATT, CDR2 SNEGSKA, per germline (reference sequence). Trimming took off 0 bases at V and 0 bases at J, with 25 bases between the two ends.

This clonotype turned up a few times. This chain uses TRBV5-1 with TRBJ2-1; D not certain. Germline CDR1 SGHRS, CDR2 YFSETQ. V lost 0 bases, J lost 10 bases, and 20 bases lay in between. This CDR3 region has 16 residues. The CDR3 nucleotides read TGCGCCAGCAGCTTGGAAGACATTTCCTTCGCTCGGGAGCAGTTCTTC. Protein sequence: CASSLEDISFAREQFF. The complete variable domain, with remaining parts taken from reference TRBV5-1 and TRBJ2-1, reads KAGVTQTPRYLIKTRGQQVTLSCSPISGHRSVSWYQQTPGQGLQFLFEYFSETQRNKGNFPGRFSGRQFSNSRSEMNVSTLELGDSALYLCASSLEDISFAREQFFGPGTRLTVL.

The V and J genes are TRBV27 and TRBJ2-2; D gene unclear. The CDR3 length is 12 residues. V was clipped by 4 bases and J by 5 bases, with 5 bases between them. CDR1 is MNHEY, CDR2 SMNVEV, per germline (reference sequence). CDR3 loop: CASSYETGELFF. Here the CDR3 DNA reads TGTGCCAGCAGTTACGAAACCGGGGAGCTGTTTTTT.

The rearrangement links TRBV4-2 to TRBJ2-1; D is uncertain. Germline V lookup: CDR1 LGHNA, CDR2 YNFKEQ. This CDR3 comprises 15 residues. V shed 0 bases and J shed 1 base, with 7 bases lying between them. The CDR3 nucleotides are TGTGCCAGCAGCCAAGACAGAGTTTCCTACAATGAGCAGTTCTTC. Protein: CASSQDRVSYNEQFF.

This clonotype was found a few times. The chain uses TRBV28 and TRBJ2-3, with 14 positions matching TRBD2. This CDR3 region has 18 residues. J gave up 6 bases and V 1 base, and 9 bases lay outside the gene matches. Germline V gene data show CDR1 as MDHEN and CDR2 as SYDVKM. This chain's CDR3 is CASSLSAGTSGSSDTQYF. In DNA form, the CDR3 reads TGTGCCAGCAGTTTATCCGCCGGGACTAGCGGGAGCTCCGATACGCAGTATTTT.

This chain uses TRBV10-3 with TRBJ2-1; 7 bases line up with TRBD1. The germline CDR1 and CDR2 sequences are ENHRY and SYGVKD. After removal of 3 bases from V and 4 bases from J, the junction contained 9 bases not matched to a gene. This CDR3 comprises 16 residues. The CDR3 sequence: CAISEGSGGVYNEQFF. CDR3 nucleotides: TGTGCCATCAGTGAAGGGTCAGGGGGTGTATACAATGAGCAGTTCTTC.

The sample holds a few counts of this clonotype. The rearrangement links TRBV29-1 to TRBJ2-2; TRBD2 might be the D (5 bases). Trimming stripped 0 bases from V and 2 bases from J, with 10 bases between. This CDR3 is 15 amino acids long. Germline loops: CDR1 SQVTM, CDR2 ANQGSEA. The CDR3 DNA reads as TGCAGCGTTGAAGATGTACTAGGTAACACCGGGGAGCTGTTTTTT. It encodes CSVEDVLGNTGELFF.

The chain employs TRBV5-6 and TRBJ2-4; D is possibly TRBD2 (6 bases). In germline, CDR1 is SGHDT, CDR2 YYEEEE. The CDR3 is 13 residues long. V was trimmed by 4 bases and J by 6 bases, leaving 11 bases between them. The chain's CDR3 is CASSPLGGNIQYF. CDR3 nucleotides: TGTGCCAGCAGCCCGTTGGGGGGAAACATTCAGTACTTC. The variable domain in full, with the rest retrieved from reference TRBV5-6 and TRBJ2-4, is DAGVTQSPTHLIKTRGQQVTLRCSPKSGHDTVSWYQQALGQGPQFIFQYYEEEERQRGNFPDRFSGHQFPNYSSELNVNALLLGDSALYLCASSPLGGNIQYFGAGTRLSVL.

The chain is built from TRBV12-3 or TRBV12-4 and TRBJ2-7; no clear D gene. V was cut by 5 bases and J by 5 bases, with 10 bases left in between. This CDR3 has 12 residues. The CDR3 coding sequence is TGTGCCAGCAGTGAAACCCTGGACGAGCAGTACTTC. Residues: CASSETLDEQYF.

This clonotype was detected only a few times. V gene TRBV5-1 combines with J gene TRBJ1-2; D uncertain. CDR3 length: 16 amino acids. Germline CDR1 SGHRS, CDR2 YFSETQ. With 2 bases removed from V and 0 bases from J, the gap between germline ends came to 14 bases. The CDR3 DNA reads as TGCGCCAGCAGCTTCTTCGATTTGCCTACTAACTATGGCTACACCTTC. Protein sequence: CASSFFDLPTNYGYTF.

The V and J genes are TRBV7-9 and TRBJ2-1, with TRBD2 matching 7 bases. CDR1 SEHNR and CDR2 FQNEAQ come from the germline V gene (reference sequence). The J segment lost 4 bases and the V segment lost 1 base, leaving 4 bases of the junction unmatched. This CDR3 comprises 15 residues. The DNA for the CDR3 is TGTGCCAGCAGCTTAGGGGAGGGCCTTTACAATGAGCAGTTCTTC. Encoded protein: CASSLGEGLYNEQFF.

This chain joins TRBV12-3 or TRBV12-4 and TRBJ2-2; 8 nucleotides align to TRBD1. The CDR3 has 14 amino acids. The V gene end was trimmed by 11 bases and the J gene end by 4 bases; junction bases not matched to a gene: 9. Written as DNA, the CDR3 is TGTGCCTGCTCGACAGGGGTTGGCACCGGGGAGCTGTTTTTT. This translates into CACSTGVGTGELFF.

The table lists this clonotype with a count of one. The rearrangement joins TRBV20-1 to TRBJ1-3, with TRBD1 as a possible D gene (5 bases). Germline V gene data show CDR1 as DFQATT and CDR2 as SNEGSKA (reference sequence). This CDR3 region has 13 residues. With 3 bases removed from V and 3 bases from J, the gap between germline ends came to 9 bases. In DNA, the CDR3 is TGCAGTGCTAGGGGGGACCTTGGAAACACCATATATTTT. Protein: CSARGDLGNTIYF.

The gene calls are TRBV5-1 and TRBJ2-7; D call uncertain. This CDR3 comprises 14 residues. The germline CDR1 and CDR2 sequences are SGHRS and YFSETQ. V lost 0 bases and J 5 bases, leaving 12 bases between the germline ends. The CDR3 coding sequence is TGCGCCAGCAGCTTGGCCGAGCCTAATCACGAGCAGTACTTC. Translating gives CASSLAEPNHEQYF.

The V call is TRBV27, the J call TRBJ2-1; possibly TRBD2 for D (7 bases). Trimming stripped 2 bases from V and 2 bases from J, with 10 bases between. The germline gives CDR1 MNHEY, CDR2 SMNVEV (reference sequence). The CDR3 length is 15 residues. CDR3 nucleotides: TGTGCCAGCAGTTTAACGGGGGGCACCTACAATGAGCAGTTCTTC. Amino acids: CASSLTGGTYNEQFF.

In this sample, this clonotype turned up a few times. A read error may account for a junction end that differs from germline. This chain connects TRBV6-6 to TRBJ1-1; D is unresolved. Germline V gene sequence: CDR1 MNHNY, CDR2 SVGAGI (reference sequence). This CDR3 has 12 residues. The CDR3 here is CASSYLNNEAFF. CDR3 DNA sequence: TGTGCCAGCAGTTACCTGAACAATGAAGCTTTCTTT.

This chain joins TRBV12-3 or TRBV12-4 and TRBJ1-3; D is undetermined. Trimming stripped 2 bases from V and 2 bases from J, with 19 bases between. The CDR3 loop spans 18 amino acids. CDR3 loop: CASSLPHLAQKTGNTIYF. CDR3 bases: TGTGCCAGCAGTTTACCCCACCTCGCCCAGAAAACTGGAAACACCATATATTTT.

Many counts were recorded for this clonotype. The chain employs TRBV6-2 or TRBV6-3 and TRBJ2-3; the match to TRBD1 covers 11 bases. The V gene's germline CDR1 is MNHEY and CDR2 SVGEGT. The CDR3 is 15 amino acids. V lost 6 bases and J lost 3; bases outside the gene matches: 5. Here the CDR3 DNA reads TGTGCCAGCAGGCCCGGACAGGGGGCAACAGATACGCAGTATTTT. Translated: CASRPGQGATDTQYF.

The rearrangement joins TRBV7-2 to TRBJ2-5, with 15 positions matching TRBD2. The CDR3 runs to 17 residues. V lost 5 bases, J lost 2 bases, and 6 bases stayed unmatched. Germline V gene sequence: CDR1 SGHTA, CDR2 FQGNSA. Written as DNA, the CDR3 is TGTGCCAGCAGCGACGGACTAGCGGGAGGGCTTCAAGAGACCCAGTACTTC. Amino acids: CASSDGLAGGLQETQYF. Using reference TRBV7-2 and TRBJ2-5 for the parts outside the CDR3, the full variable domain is GAGVSQSPSNKVTEKGKDVELRCDPISGHTALYWYRQSLGQGLEFLIYFQGNSAPDKSGLPSDRFSAERTGGSVSTLTIQRTQQEDSAVYLCASSDGLAGGLQETQYFGPGTRLLVL.

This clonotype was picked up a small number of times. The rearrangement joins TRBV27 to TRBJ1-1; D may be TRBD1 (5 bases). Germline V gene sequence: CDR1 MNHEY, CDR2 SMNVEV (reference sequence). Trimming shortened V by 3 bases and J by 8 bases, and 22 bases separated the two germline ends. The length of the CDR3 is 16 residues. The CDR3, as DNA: TGTGCCAGCAGTTTGGGACCCCCGACGGCCGGCACCGAAGCTTTCTTT. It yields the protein CASSLGPPTAGTEAFF.